The entry that follows covers one T cell receptor beta chain sequence. Its antigen is not identified. TCRdb redid the calling of the reads with MiXCR, one entry per CDR3 protein. Of approximately 630,000 distinct CDR3 sequences in the sample, around 24% were seen once. The sample originates from a study of T cell repertoires in cytomegalovirus infection. Study as a whole: Matching HLA type and CMV infection were both indicated by public TCR beta signatures.

Points from the study as a whole: Totalled public TCR beta family frequency picked out people who carried CMV plus the relevant HLA. In two of eight donors, the top clonotype was HLA-C-restricted CMV-specific.

CDR1 is SNHLY and CDR2 is FYNNEI in the germline V gene. The CDR3 length is 18 residues. The junction had 12 bases not matched to a gene; V was cut back by 3 bases and J by 2 bases. V gene TRBV2 combines with J gene TRBJ2-2; 7 bases fit TRBD1. Sequenced sample: CD8+ T cells from PBMCs. The sequence was collected from a human donor in good health (CMV status not recorded). Some clones in this sample may be carry-over from other donors' samples. The DNA for the CDR3 is TGTGCCAGCAGTGATCCTAAACCGGGACAGCATAACACCGGGGAGCTGTTTTTT. Protein sequence: CASSDPKPGQHNTGELFF.